The present TCR beta chain was sequenced within a study of blood T cell repertoires in COVID-19. Study-level information: The cDNA or gDNA used as material had been derived from T cells, B-cell-depleted T cells, or PBMCs.

This CDR3 contains 11 residues. In germline, CDR1 is SQVTM, CDR2 ANQGSEA. The assay was immunoSEQ multiplex PCR, and TCRdb's table has in-frame clones only and misses some. The table has fewer than 250,000 clones, around 86% seen once; the top ten hold 3% to 4%. Participant reports of clinical history set cohort assignment. This TCR derives from a woman in her thirties or forties with acute COVID-19. V gene TRBV29-1 combines with J gene TRBJ2-1, with D tentatively TRBD2 (6 bases). Specimen: PBMCs or T cells enriched from blood (not recorded which). In DNA, the CDR3 is TGCGCCGGGACTCAACTCAATGAGCAGTTCTTC. Its protein product is CAGTQLNEQFF.